Each of the 22 T cell receptor beta chains below was sequenced from the same sample in a study of CD8+ T cells in alopecia areata. cDNA reverse transcribed from extracted RNA served as the sequencing template. Method: immunoSEQ multiplex PCR; TCRdb's copy keeps in-frame clones and lacks some. The sample gives 160,000 or so clones, more than 45% of which show up once; just under 20% is in the top ten. The sequencing here drew on CD8+ T cells sorted from blood, taken at week 0. The receptors stem from a human donor with alopecia areata.

This clone was seen only a few times. The rearrangement uses TRBV27 and TRBJ1-1; D unresolved. Trimming removed 8 bases from V and 2 bases from J, with 6 bases in between. This CDR3 is built from 11 residues. Germline CDR1 MNHEY, CDR2 SMNVEV (reference sequence). The CDR3 loop is CASYRNTEAFF. The CDR3 DNA sequence: TGTGCCAGCTATCGTAACACTGAAGCTTTCTTT.

The rearrangement uses TRBV7-9 and TRBJ2-6, with D perhaps TRBD2 (5 bases). The V gene's germline CDR1 is SEHNR and CDR2 FQNEAQ (reference sequence). The CDR3 has 12 residues. This chain's CDR3 is CVSGAGANVLTF. The CDR3 DNA follows: TGTGTATCCGGGGCTGGGGCCAACGTCCTGACTTTC.

The genes are TRBV30 and TRBJ2-6; D gene uncertain. The CDR3 length is 15 residues. Germline V CDR1 and CDR2: GTSNPN, SVGIG (reference sequence). Between the trimmed V and J ends, which lost 5 bases and 0 bases, there was a span of 11 bases. Here the CDR3 reads CAWLSRSSGANVLTF. CDR3 in DNA: TGTGCCTGGTTATCCAGGAGCTCTGGGGCCAACGTCCTGACTTTC.

This clone was counted only a few times. The V gene is TRBV4-1, the J gene TRBJ2-1; maybe TRBD2 (5 bases). The germline V gene encodes CDR1 MGHRA and CDR2 YSYEKL. This CDR3 contains 16 residues. Trimming left V 1 base short and J 4 bases short, with 14 bases between. As DNA, the CDR3 is TGCGCCAGCAGCCAAGTCCCTCTGGACTCGTACAATGAGCAGTTCTTC. It yields the protein CASSQVPLDSYNEQFF.

The rearrangement links TRBV10-3 to TRBJ2-3; D perhaps matches TRBD2 (6 bases). The CDR3 contains 15 residues. V lost 4 bases, J lost 4 bases, and 15 bases lay in between. Germline values: CDR1 ENHRY, CDR2 SYGVKD. DNA for the CDR3: TGTGCCATCAGTGTGTTAGCGGACGTTCCAGATACGCAGTATTTT. Its translation is CAISVLADVPDTQYF.

The chain combines TRBV27 with TRBJ2-1; 9 nucleotides agree with TRBD1. Germline V CDR1 and CDR2: MNHEY, SMNVEV (reference sequence). The CDR3 is 14 amino acids. The V segment lost 6 bases and the J segment 7 bases; nucleotides outside the gene matches: 7. The CDR3 reads CASRTQQGANEQFF. For the CDR3, the DNA is TGTGCCAGCAGGACCCAACAGGGGGCGAATGAGCAGTTCTTC.

The table lists this clone with many counts. This rearrangement joins TRBV7-9 to TRBJ2-7, with TRBD1 as a possible D gene (6 bases). V was trimmed by 5 bases and J by 4 bases, leaving 18 bases between them. The germline V gene has CDR1 SEHNR and CDR2 FQNEAQ (reference sequence). The CDR3 covers 15 residues. The CDR3 is CASSPRGDTNYEQYF. DNA for the CDR3: TGTGCCAGCAGCCCCCGAGGGGACACGAATTACGAGCAGTACTTC.

As regards this clone: Just one base apart from a much larger clone, this may be a read error. This chain uses TRBV27 with TRBJ2-3, with 13 bases matching TRBD2. Trimming removed 7 bases from V and 4 bases from J; junction bases left unmatched: 2. CDR3 size: 14 residues. The germline CDR1 and CDR2 sequences are MNHEY and SMNVEV (reference sequence). CDR3 DNA: TGTGCCAGCATCGGGACTAGCGGGGCAGATACGCAGTATTTT. Its protein product is CASIGTSGADTQYF.

This clone was seen a single time. The V and J genes are TRBV30 and TRBJ2-7; D is possibly TRBD1 or TRBD2 (6 bases each). Trimming took off 1 base at V and 2 bases at J, with 15 bases between the two ends. The CDR3 has 15 amino acids. CDR1 GTSNPN and CDR2 SVGIG come from the germline V gene (reference sequence). The CDR3 DNA is TGTGCCTGGAGTGGTGGTGAAAGGGGGGCCTACGAGCAGTACTTC. The encoded protein is CAWSGGERGAYEQYF.

The chain carries TRBV29-1 and TRBJ2-6, with no clear D. The CDR3 loop spans 12 amino acids. The V gene lost 7 bases and the J gene lost 4 bases, with 8 bases spanning the gap. CDR1 is SQVTM, CDR2 ANQGSEA, per germline. CDR3 sequence: CSAVSGANVLTF. CDR3 sequence (DNA): TGCAGCGCAGTCTCGGGGGCCAACGTCCTGACTTTC. Variable domain in full (rest from reference TRBV29-1 and TRBJ2-6): SAVISQKPSRDICQRGTSLTIQCQVDSQVTMMFWYRQQPGQSLTLIATANQGSEATYESGFVIDKFPISRPNLTFSTLTVSNMSPEDSSIYLCSAVSGANVLTFGAGSRLTVL.

This chain uses TRBV6-4 with TRBJ2-1, with TRBD1 identical over 10 bases. Unmatched junction bases numbered 2, after V lost 2 bases and J lost 7 bases. Germline V gene lookup returns CDR1 MRHNA and CDR2 SNTAGT. CDR3 size: 14 residues. CDR3 nucleotide sequence: TGTGCCAGCAGTGACGGGACAGGGGAAAATGAGCAGTTCTTC. Translating it yields CASSDGTGENEQFF.

The chain couples TRBV27 to TRBJ2-7; D remains unclear. Trimming removed 4 bases at V and 2 bases at J, with 9 bases between. The CDR3 loop spans 13 amino acids. Germline CDR1 MNHEY, CDR2 SMNVEV (reference sequence). CDR3 bases: TGTGCCAGCAGTTATAGGTTAACCTACGAGCAGTACTTC. It codes for CASSYRLTYEQYF.

The J gene is TRBJ1-2, the V gene TRBV25-1; D is ambiguous. Trimming removed 1 base from V and 8 bases from J, with 14 bases in between. Looked up from germline, CDR1 is MGHDK and CDR2 is SYGVNS. The CDR3 contains 14 residues. The CDR3 DNA follows: TGTGCCAGCAGTGAATCGGAGGGAGGATTGGGCTACACCTTC. Protein product: CASSESEGGLGYTF.

The chain employs TRBV29-1 and TRBJ1-2; tentatively, D is TRBD1 (6 bases). The CDR3 is 16 residues long. Trimming shortened V by 3 bases and J by 2 bases, and 19 bases separated the two germline ends. From germline, CDR1 is SQVTM and CDR2 ANQGSEA. The CDR3 DNA is TGCAGCGTTGACGGGGGGGCTGATGGATCGAACTATGGCTACACCTTC. Protein: CSVDGGADGSNYGYTF.

The rearrangement links TRBV27 to TRBJ1-2; D gene uncertain. Trimming pared 7 bases from V and 2 bases from J, leaving 17 bases between. This CDR3 has 15 residues. Germline CDR1 MNHEY, CDR2 SMNVEV (reference sequence). The CDR3 protein is CASTSDRRSNYGYTF. CDR3 bases: TGTGCCAGCACGTCCGACCGGAGATCCAACTATGGCTACACCTTC.

This clone has a handful of counts. The V and J genes are TRBV5-6 and TRBJ2-7, with D unclear. Trimming stripped 2 bases from V and 4 bases from J, with 7 bases between. The CDR3 totals 12 residues. CDR1 is SGHDT and CDR2 is YYEEEE in the germline V gene. The CDR3 loop is CASSFSNYEQYF. DNA for the CDR3: TGTGCCAGCAGCTTCTCGAATTACGAGCAGTACTTC.

The J gene is TRBJ2-2, the V gene TRBV5-1; D may be TRBD1 (6 bases). The V gene's germline CDR1 is SGHRS and CDR2 YFSETQ. There are 12 residues in the CDR3. V lost 5 bases and J lost 6, with 8 bases in between. CDR3 in DNA: TGCGCCAGCAGAACAGGGCCCGGGGAGCTGTTTTTT. It is translated as CASRTGPGELFF. The full variable domain, completed using reference TRBV5-1 and TRBJ2-2, is KAGVTQTPRYLIKTRGQQVTLSCSPISGHRSVSWYQQTPGQGLQFLFEYFSETQRNKGNFPGRFSGRQFSNSRSEMNVSTLELGDSALYLCASRTGPGELFFGEGSRLTVL.

The chain joins TRBV7-9 to TRBJ1-2; 10 bases are shared with TRBD1. The V segment lost 5 bases and the J segment 3 bases; nucleotides outside the gene matches: 9. Germline V gene data show CDR1 as SEHNR and CDR2 as FQNEAQ (reference sequence). CDR3 length: 16 amino acids. CDR3 residues: CASSVDPGQGYYGYTF. The DNA of the CDR3 is TGTGCCAGCAGCGTTGATCCGGGACAGGGGTACTATGGCTACACCTTC.

The chain links TRBV30 to TRBJ2-7, with D perhaps TRBD1 or TRBD2 (5 bases each). There are 13 residues in the CDR3. Trimming pared 0 bases from V and 5 bases from J, leaving 11 bases between. The germline CDR1 and CDR2 sequences are GTSNPN and SVGIG (reference sequence). CDR3 amino acids: CAWSVPRGHEQYF. CDR3 DNA: TGTGCCTGGAGTGTACCGAGGGGCCACGAGCAGTACTTC.

There are a few counts of this clone. The V and J genes are TRBV27 and TRBJ2-3; D call uncertain. The V gene's germline CDR1 is MNHEY and CDR2 SMNVEV (reference sequence). Trimming removed 8 bases from V and 6 bases from J, with 9 bases in between. The CDR3 length is 11 residues. This CDR3 reads CASHLGDTQYF. In DNA form, the CDR3 reads TGTGCCAGCCACTTGGGGGATACGCAGTATTTT.

This clone was seen more than once but under ten times. The J gene is TRBJ2-7, the V gene TRBV29-1; 10 bases line up with TRBD1. Losses at the gene ends were 4 bases for V and 6 bases for J; bases not matched to a gene: 6. Germline assignment: CDR1 SQVTM and CDR2 ANQGSEA. The CDR3 spans 13 residues. CDR3 coding DNA: TGCAGCGTTGCCGGGACAGGGGATGGCGAGCAGTACTTC. Protein: CSVAGTGDGEQYF.

The chain joins TRBV6-6 to TRBJ2-3; D may correspond to TRBD1 or TRBD2 (5 bases each). Per germline, CDR1 MNHNY and CDR2 SVGAGI (reference sequence). V lost 8 bases to trimming and J lost 1 base, with 10 bases between them. The CDR3 is 13 residues long. DNA of the CDR3: TGTGCCAGCGGGGGTCCCGGCACAGATACGCAGTATTTT. Translating it yields CASGGPGTDTQYF.